This T cell receptor beta chain was sequenced during a study of blood T cells in healthy people across ages. Study-wide findings and caveats: Older age went with lower TCR beta diversity per million T cells, in a roughly linear way.

PCR was performed a second time for roughly 7 to 12 cycles using a sample-barcoded 5' primer and a J-beta primer mix. A single record per CDR3 protein comes from TCRdb applying MiXCR to the 5' RACE reads. The repertoire includes 1.5 million to 2 million distinct CDR3 sequences, about two fifths of them detected once, and about 21% sits in the top ten. Details on this clonotype: What it recognizes is unknown.

V lost 2 bases and J lost 2, with 17 bases in between. From germline, CDR1 is SGHTA and CDR2 FQGNSA. The CDR3 contains 17 residues. The specimen was blood. The chain has TRBV7-2 and TRBJ2-3, with D perhaps TRBD1 or TRBD2 (5 bases each). The receptor was derived from a human donor in good health. CDR3 residues: CASSLSRGAGPTDTQYF. CDR3 in DNA: TGTGCCAGCAGCTTAAGTCGGGGCGCCGGACCCACAGATACGCAGTATTTT.